Listed below are T cell receptor beta chains from one sample, sequenced in a study of tumor-infiltrating lymphocytes in oesophageal squamous cell carcinoma. In TCRdb, the PCR reads were re-called with MiXCR into one record per CDR3 protein. The sample lists approximately 10,000 distinct CDR3 sequences; around half were seen once. Specimen: esophageal tumor tissue. These receptors were obtained from a male donor with esophageal squamous cell carcinoma. Both conserved end residues are part of each CDR3. The D gene is left open where the match is weak. Clone size, where shown, is once, few, many, or a class for clones that have expanded.

CDR3 length | J gene | clone size | D gene | V gene | CDR3 protein | CDR3 DNA
13 | TRBJ2-1 | few | . | TRBV7-6 | CASSFQSYNEQFF | TGTGCCAGCAGCTTTCAGTCGTACAATGAGCAGTTCTTC
16 | TRBJ1-2 | many | . | TRBV6-1 | CASRGASLPTNYGYTF | TGTGCCAGCAGAGGGGCCAGCCTGCCTACTAACTATGGCTACACCTTC
15 | TRBJ2-5 | many | TRBD2 | TRBV19 | CASSIAGGPRETQYF | TGTGCCAGTAGTATAGCGGGAGGGCCTCGGGAGACCCAGTACTTC
12 | TRBJ2-7 | many | . | TRBV5-6 | CASSLNSYEQYF | TGTGCCAGCAGCTTGAACTCCTACGAGCAGTACTTC
14 | TRBJ2-5 | . | . | TRBV7-2 | CASSPSGTGNEQYF | TGTGCCAGCAGCCCATCCGGGACGGGCAATGAGCAGTACTTC
15 | TRBJ1-2 | few | . | TRBV4-1 | CASSQDGAGSYGYTF | TGCGCCAGCAGCCAAGATGGAGCAGGATCCTATGGCTACACCTTC
15 | TRBJ2-7 | . | TRBD1 | TRBV28 | CASSTGQQHSYEQYF | TGTGCCAGCAGTACGGGACAGCAACACTCCTACGAGCAGTACTTC
16 | TRBJ2-7 | . | TRBD1 | TRBV7-9 | CASSSGQGLRSYEQYF | TGTGCCAGCAGCTCGGGACAGGGGTTAAGGTCCTACGAGCAGTACTTC
14 | TRBJ2-1 | . | TRBD2 | TRBV10-3 | CAISIAGSVNEQFF | TGTGCCATCAGTATAGCGGGGAGTGTCAATGAGCAGTTCTTC
15 | TRBJ2-7 | few | . | TRBV19 | CASSYRPGILYEQYF | TGTGCCAGTAGTTACCGGCCCGGTATCCTGTACGAGCAGTACTTC
14 | TRBJ2-1 | . | . | TRBV7-6 | CASSFSGASGEQFF | TGTGCCAGCAGCTTTTCGGGGGCCTCGGGTGAGCAGTTCTTC
15 | TRBJ2-2 | few | . | TRBV7-9 | CASSLFMGAPGELFF | TGTGCCAGCAGCTTATTTATGGGTGCTCCCGGGGAGCTGTTTTTT
14 | TRBJ2-3 | . | . | TRBV11-3 | CASSLYQDTDTQYF | TGTGCCAGCAGCTTATATCAGGACACAGATACGCAGTATTTT
19 | TRBJ2-1 | . | TRBD2 | TRBV7-6 | CASSFRTGTSGSSYNEQFF | TGTGCCAGCAGCTTCCGGACCGGGACTAGCGGGAGCTCCTACAATGAGCAGTTCTTC
13 | TRBJ2-3 | . | . | TRBV7-8 | CASSQKGGDTQYF | TGTGCCAGCAGCCAGAAAGGGGGAGATACGCAGTATTTT
15 | TRBJ2-7 | . | TRBD2 | TRBV12-3/TRBV12-4 | CASSLGLAGGNEQYF | TGTGCCAGCAGCCTGGGACTAGCGGGAGGAAACGAGCAGTACTTC
15 | TRBJ1-4 | few | . | TRBV24-1 | CATSDPGAANEKLFF | TGTGCCACCAGTGACCCAGGGGCGGCTAATGAAAAACTGTTTTTT
13 | TRBJ2-7 | few | . | TRBV6-1 | CASSEFENYEQYF | TGTGCCAGCAGTGAATTCGAGAACTACGAGCAGTACTTC
15 | TRBJ1-3 | . | TRBD1 | TRBV10-3 | CAIRAGGTPGNTIYF | TGTGCCATCAGGGCAGGGGGCACTCCTGGAAACACCATATATTTT